Below, 5 T cell receptor beta chains from the same sample are listed, as sequenced in a study of shared clonotypes between healthy human individuals (dated by TCRdb to the early 2020s). To prepare the library, the immunoSEQ multiplex PCR assay was applied. This immuneACCESS table, as held by TCRdb, lists in-frame sequences with V and J called but not all clones. Of the missing ones, under half trace to an unresolved V gene in checked studies; the others have no known cause. For this sample there are 700,000 or so clones; 60% to 80% appear just once. Approximately 1.8% of the sample rests with the top ten. Sequencing used memory CD4+ T cells sorted from blood. The cell subset or site tag for this specimen amounts to: CD45RA-negative fraction. These receptors all stem from a woman in her 30s in good health.

The chain employs TRBV11-2 and TRBJ2-7, with 8 nucleotides matching TRBD2. The CDR3 length is 14 residues. J gave up 5 bases and V 1 base, and 4 bases lay outside the gene matches. Germline V CDR1 and CDR2: SGHAT, FQNNGV. CDR3 protein: CASSLGLAGDEQYF. The DNA for the CDR3 is TGTGCCAGCAGCTTAGGGCTAGCGGGCGACGAGCAGTACTTC.

The CDR3 region has the DNA TGCAGCGCTGGTAGCCCTAGCGGGAGCACAGATACGCAGTATTTT. It encodes CSAGSPSGSTDTQYF. This sequence joins TRBV29-1 and TRBJ2-3; 8 bases are shared with TRBD2. The CDR3 has 15 amino acids. The V segment lost 7 bases and the J segment 0 bases; nucleotides outside the gene matches: 9. Germline V CDR1 and CDR2: SQVTM, ANQGSEA.

The V call is TRBV6-6, the J call TRBJ2-7; D unclear. V was cut by 4 bases and J by 0 bases, with 7 bases left in between. The CDR3 consists of 13 residues. CDR1 and CDR2 from the germline V gene are MNHNY and SVGAGI (reference sequence). CDR3 region: CASSFDASYEQYF. The CDR3 DNA reads as TGTGCCAGCAGTTTCGACGCCTCCTACGAGCAGTACTTC.

The V call is TRBV27, the J call TRBJ2-7, with D unresolved. The CDR3 spans 15 residues. Per the germline V gene, CDR1 is MNHEY and CDR2 is SMNVEV (reference sequence). V was shortened by 6 bases and J by 0 bases, with 15 bases between the two germline ends. In DNA, the CDR3 is TGTGCCAGCAGCCAAAAGCCGGACGCCTCCTACGAGCAGTACTTC. It specifies CASSQKPDASYEQYF.

The chain recombines TRBV18 with TRBJ2-5; the match to TRBD2 covers 7 bases. J gave up 4 bases and V 6 bases, and 8 bases lay outside the gene matches. The germline CDR1 and CDR2 sequences are KGHSH and LQKENI. The CDR3 is made up of 14 amino acids. In DNA, the CDR3 is TGTGCCAGCTCGGACGGGAGGCACGCAGAGACCCAGTACTTC. As protein: CASSDGRHAETQYF.